This TCR beta chain was identified in a study of blood T cell repertoires in COVID-19. Whole-study context: Samples representing acute and convalescent COVID-19 were sourced from the United States, Italy and Spain. Sources were T cells, B-cell-depleted T cells, or PBMCs; the material itself was cDNA or gDNA.

This CDR3 has 15 amino acids. Germline V gene sequence: CDR1 ENHRY, CDR2 SYGVKD. V lost 0 bases to trimming and J lost 5 bases; unmatched junction nucleotides: 4. Sequencing was performed with immunoSEQ multiplex PCR; in TCRdb, only in-frame clones are kept and a portion is missing. Among about 260,000 clones listed, just under 85% were seen once. The sample consisted of peripheral blood. The chain combines TRBV10-3 with TRBJ2-5, with 9 bases matching TRBD2. This receptor was taken from an elderly woman with acute or convalescent COVID-19. The CDR3 nucleotides are TGTGCCATCAGTGAGTCCGGGACTAGCCTGGAGACCCAGTACTTC. Residues: CAISESGTSLETQYF.